The rows below give T cell receptor beta chains drawn from one sample of a study of CD8+ T cells in alopecia areata. TCRdb keeps only in-frame clones here, not all; method: immunoSEQ multiplex PCR. The data show about 120,000 clones, with roughly 58% seen just once and almost 30% held by the top ten. This sample comprised CD8+ T cells sorted from blood, obtained at week 4, from a patient treated with tofacitinib. Source of these receptors: a human donor with alopecia areata. Both conserved end residues are part of each CDR3. Each record gives: V gene, D gene, CDR3 length, J gene, clone size, CDR3 protein, CDR3 DNA. A D gene is named only where the DNA matches it firmly. Clone size is given for some rows only: seen once, a few or many times, or a class if the clone is expanded.

>TRBV5-6|.|13|TRBJ1-1|.
CASSLYSQAEAFF
TGTGCCAGCAGCTTGTACAGTCAGGCTGAAGCTTTCTTT
>TRBV29-1|TRBD2|14|TRBJ2-3|.
CSGGLAGSTDTQYF
TGCAGCGGAGGACTAGCGGGGAGCACAGATACGCAGTATTTT
>TRBV29-1|.|13|TRBJ1-1|.
CSVEDRRGSEAFF
TGCAGCGTTGAAGATCGGAGAGGGTCTGAAGCTTTCTTT
>TRBV28|.|13|TRBJ2-2|.
CASSLTIGGELFF
TGTGCCAGCAGTTTGACGATCGGCGGGGAGCTGTTTTTT
>TRBV2|.|13|TRBJ1-4|.
CASSDGGIDRLFF
TGTGCCAGCAGTGACGGTGGTATTGATAGACTGTTTTTT
>TRBV19|.|14|TRBJ1-1|few
CASSIPGVDTEAFF
TGTGCCAGTAGTATCCCGGGAGTCGACACTGAAGCTTTCTTT
>TRBV23-1|.|20|TRBJ2-1|.
CASSQGVQVLRAVTVEEQFF
TGCGCCAGCAGTCAAGGGGTACAGGTCCTCCGAGCGGTTACAGTTGAGGAACAGTTCTTC
>TRBV9|.|15|TRBJ2-1|few
CASSVGQSRYDEQFF
TGTGCCAGCAGCGTCGGACAGTCTAGGTACGATGAGCAGTTCTTC
>TRBV29-1|.|11|TRBJ2-7|few
CSVRTEFGQYF
TGCAGCGTACGGACGGAGTTTGGGCAGTACTTC
>TRBV29-1|TRBD2|15|TRBJ2-3|few
CSVEGAGVVTDTQYF
TGCAGCGTTGAAGGGGCGGGGGTCGTCACAGATACGCAGTATTTT
>TRBV29-1|TRBD1|12|TRBJ2-1|.
CSVVTGEDEQFF
TGCAGCGTTGTGACAGGGGAAGATGAGCAGTTCTTC
>TRBV30|.|15|TRBJ1-3|.
CAWRSKGSSGNTIYF
TGTGCCTGGAGGTCAAAAGGGTCCTCTGGAAACACCATATATTTT
>TRBV18|.|15|TRBJ2-5|few
CASSPAPNYQETQYF
TGTGCCAGCTCACCCGCCCCAAACTACCAAGAGACCCAGTACTTC
>TRBV29-1|.|14|TRBJ1-2|.
CSVEGLGTPYGYTF
TGCAGCGTTGAAGGGCTGGGGACACCCTATGGCTACACCTTC
>TRBV13|.|15|TRBJ1-2|.
CASSLDRTRGYGYTF
TGTGCCAGCAGCTTAGATCGGACGAGGGGCTATGGCTACACCTTC
>TRBV15|.|13|TRBJ1-1|.
CATSREDSFEAFF
TGTGCCACCAGCAGAGAGGACTCATTTGAAGCTTTCTTT
>TRBV29-1|.|16|TRBJ2-3|.
CSVTPGEGVGEDTQYF
TGCAGCGTTACGCCAGGCGAGGGGGTTGGTGAAGATACGCAGTATTTT
>TRBV29-1|.|14|TRBJ1-1|.
CSVVQGRSDTEAFF
TGCAGCGTTGTACAGGGTCGCTCGGACACTGAAGCTTTCTTT
>TRBV30|.|14|TRBJ1-2|few
CAWRTFGTFYGYTF
TGTGCCTGGAGGACGTTCGGGACCTTCTATGGCTACACCTTC
>TRBV5-1|TRBD1|15|TRBJ2-1|.
CASSLRQGEDNEQFF
TGCGCCAGCAGCTTGAGACAGGGGGAGGACAATGAGCAGTTCTTC
>TRBV7-3|TRBD1|16|TRBJ1-5|.
CASSIGTGGGNQPQHF
TGTGCCAGCAGCATTGGGACAGGGGGAGGCAATCAGCCCCAGCATTTT
>TRBV30|.|11|TRBJ2-7|.
CAWSVLSEQYF
TGTGCCTGGAGTGTTCTATCCGAGCAGTACTTC
>TRBV30|.|13|TRBJ2-2|once
CAWSLMNTGELFF
TGTGCCTGGAGTCTTATGAACACCGGGGAGCTGTTTTTT
>TRBV27|TRBD1|14|TRBJ2-7|.
CASSFAGGSYEQYF
TGTGCCAGCAGTTTCGCAGGGGGCTCCTACGAGCAGTACTTC
>TRBV30|.|17|TRBJ2-3|.
CAWSVQFAVSRTDTQYF
TGTGCCTGGAGTGTACAGTTTGCCGTTTCCCGCACAGATACGCAGTATTTT
>TRBV7-6|.|16|TRBJ2-3|.
CASSPGMAQVPDTQYF
TGTGCCAGCAGCCCCGGGATGGCGCAGGTTCCAGATACGCAGTATTTT
>TRBV19|.|14|TRBJ1-5|.
CASSIGTRNQPQHF
TGTGCCAGTAGTATCGGGACACGCAATCAGCCCCAGCATTTT
>TRBV30|TRBD1|14|TRBJ1-2|.
CAWSFGQGGYGYTF
TGTGCCTGGAGTTTCGGACAGGGCGGCTATGGCTACACCTTC
>TRBV5-4|.|12|TRBJ2-3|.
CASSSPGDTQYF
TGTGCCAGCAGCTCCCCGGGTGATACGCAGTATTTT
>TRBV6-4|TRBD2|15|TRBJ2-3|.
CASSRSGGATDTQYF
TGTGCCAGCAGCCGTAGCGGGGGGGCCACAGATACGCAGTATTTT
>TRBV7-2|.|15|TRBJ2-3|.
CASSQEGLSADTQYF
TGTGCCAGCAGTCAGGAGGGGCTGAGCGCAGATACGCAGTATTTT
>TRBV7-2|.|14|TRBJ2-6|.
CASSYSSGANVLTF
TGTGCCAGCAGCTACAGCTCTGGGGCCAACGTCCTGACTTTC
>TRBV29-1|.|15|TRBJ2-3|few
CSVDIGAKGNIVQYF
TGCAGCGTTGACATAGGGGCGAAGGGAAACATTGTGCAGTATTTT
>TRBV19|.|16|TRBJ2-3|.
CASSTRGDPQSDTQYF
TGTGCCAGTAGTACTCGAGGGGACCCACAGTCGGATACGCAGTATTTT
>TRBV9|.|13|TRBJ2-1|.
CASSAYSVDEQFF
TGTGCCAGCAGCGCCTATTCTGTGGATGAGCAGTTCTTC
>TRBV29-1|.|13|TRBJ2-7|.
CSVEIQDSYEQYF
TGCAGCGTTGAAATCCAGGACTCCTACGAGCAGTACTTC
>TRBV9|TRBD1|13|TRBJ2-7|.
CASSPDRVYEQYF
TGTGCCAGCAGCCCGGACAGGGTCTACGAGCAGTACTTC
>TRBV27|.|14|TRBJ1-2|once
CASRGLAPNYGYTF
TGTGCCAGCAGGGGACTGGCCCCAAACTATGGCTACACCTTC
>TRBV29-1|.|12|TRBJ1-1|.
CSALALNTEAFF
TGCAGCGCCCTTGCCCTGAACACTGAAGCTTTCTTT
>TRBV29-1|TRBD1|13|TRBJ1-2|.
CSVETGVDYGYTF
TGCAGCGTTGAGACAGGGGTGGACTATGGCTACACCTTC
>TRBV7-9|TRBD2|14|TRBJ2-4|once
CASSNGGGKNIQYF
TGTGCCAGCAGTAACGGCGGGGGAAAAAACATTCAGTACTTC
>TRBV15|TRBD2|16|TRBJ2-5|.
CATSREGLAGQETQYF
TGTGCCACCAGCAGAGAAGGACTAGCGGGCCAGGAGACCCAGTACTTC
>TRBV30|TRBD2|16|TRBJ2-5|.
CAWSDGVLAGWETQYF
TGTGCCTGGAGTGATGGGGTACTAGCGGGGTGGGAGACCCAGTACTTC
>TRBV30|.|13|TRBJ1-2|.
CAWSNAGNYGYTF
TGTGCCTGGAGTAACGCGGGAAACTATGGCTACACCTTC
>TRBV7-8|.|12|TRBJ2-1|.
CASSKSRNEQFF
TGTGCCAGCAGCAAAAGTAGGAATGAGCAGTTCTTC
>TRBV27|.|11|TRBJ2-3|.
CAATAGDTQYF
TGTGCCGCCACGGCCGGAGATACGCAGTATTTT
>TRBV7-9|.|15|TRBJ2-2|.
CASSLIGVNTGELFF
TGTGCCAGCAGCTTAATAGGGGTCAACACCGGGGAGCTGTTTTTT
>TRBV27|.|14|TRBJ1-5|.
CASSPSNSNQPQHF
TGTGCCAGCAGTCCGTCAAATAGCAATCAGCCCCAGCATTTT
>TRBV4-3|TRBD2|15|TRBJ2-1|few
CASSQDSGGDNEQFF
TGCGCCAGCAGCCAAGATAGCGGGGGGGACAATGAGCAGTTCTTC
>TRBV2|TRBD1|13|TRBJ1-2|.
CASSEWQGDGYTF
TGTGCCAGCAGTGAATGGCAGGGGGATGGCTACACCTTC
>TRBV30|.|12|TRBJ1-1|.
CAWTGVGTEAFF
TGTGCCTGGACAGGGGTAGGCACTGAAGCTTTCTTT